Below, 10 T cell receptor beta chains from the same sample are listed, as sequenced in a study of neoadjuvant anti-PD-1 for oral cavity cancer. Repertoires were generated with immunoSEQ multiplex PCR, while TCRdb's copy carries only in-frame clones and drops some. The sample records approximately 16,000 clones, about two thirds being singletons. The sample in question was PBMCs, obtained before nivolumab (anti-PD-1) treatment. These TCRs come from a person between 40 and 79 years old with oral cavity squamous cell carcinoma.

The V gene is TRBV6-6, the J gene TRBJ2-5; D gene ambiguous. The V gene lost 7 bases and the J gene lost 0 bases, with 6 bases spanning the gap. Germline V gene lookup returns CDR1 MNHNY and CDR2 SVGAGI (reference sequence). The length of the CDR3 is 12 residues. In DNA form, the CDR3 reads TGTGCCAGCATGAAGTACCAAGAGACCCAGTACTTC. This translates into CASMKYQETQYF.

The rearrangement joins TRBV18 to TRBJ1-1; tentatively, D is TRBD1 (5 bases). Per the germline V gene, CDR1 is KGHSH and CDR2 is LQKENI. The CDR3 contains 12 residues. V dropped 4 bases and J dropped 5 bases, with 8 bases sitting between them. The CDR3 bases are TGTGCCAGCTCACGGCCAGGGACTGAAGCTTTCTTT. Its translation: CASSRPGTEAFF. Based on the CDR3 plus reference TRBV18 and TRBJ1-1, the full variable domain is NAGVMQNPRHLVRRRGQEARLRCSPMKGHSHVYWYRQLPEEGLKFMVYLQKENIIDESGMPKERFSAEFPKEGPSILRIQQVVRGDSAAYFCASSRPGTEAFFGQGTRLTVV.

The gene calls are TRBV25-1 and TRBJ1-1; D call uncertain. The CDR3 is 15 residues long. Trimming stripped 4 bases from V and 3 bases from J, with 15 bases between. Germline V lookup: CDR1 MGHDK, CDR2 SYGVNS. The CDR3, as DNA: TGTGCCAGCAGTGCAAAGACCCTTCCCGACACTGAAGCTTTCTTT. Translated, it gives CASSAKTLPDTEAFF.

The chain is built from TRBV6-5 and TRBJ2-1; D unclear. The CDR3 totals 11 residues. Germline CDR1 is MNHEY and CDR2 is SVGAGI. Trimming took off 7 bases at V and 14 bases at J, with 15 bases between the two ends. The CDR3 is CASKDRFWEFF. CDR3 DNA: TGTGCCAGCAAGGATAGATTCTGGGAGTTCTTC.

V gene TRBV6-1 combines with J gene TRBJ1-3; D not certain. Per germline, CDR1 MNHNS and CDR2 SASEGT. This CDR3 region has 16 residues. With 2 bases removed from V and 0 bases from J, the gap between germline ends came to 11 bases. CDR3 DNA: TGTGCCAGCAGTGAACTTGAGGAGAGCTCTGGAAACACCATATATTTT. It codes for CASSELEESSGNTIYF.

The chain has TRBV11-2 and TRBJ1-1; TRBD1 might be the D (5 bases). The germline V and J ends were trimmed by 2 bases and 8 bases, with 18 bases remaining between them. This CDR3 comprises 15 residues. In germline, CDR1 is SGHAT, CDR2 FQNNGV. The CDR3 here is CASSLMGGIEIEAFF. The CDR3 DNA follows: TGTGCCAGCAGCTTAATGGGGGGGATCGAGATCGAAGCTTTCTTT.

The V call is TRBV13, the J call TRBJ2-1, with 12 positions matching TRBD2. The V segment lost 7 bases and the J segment 9 bases; nucleotides outside the gene matches: 10. CDR3 length: 15 amino acids. The V gene's germline CDR1 is PRHDT and CDR2 FYEKMQ (reference sequence). The CDR3 is CASTVRLAGVSEQFF. CDR3 DNA: TGTGCCAGCACCGTAAGACTAGCGGGAGTGAGTGAGCAGTTCTTC.

The chain carries TRBV30 and TRBJ2-3; 13 nucleotides align to TRBD2. The CDR3 has 15 amino acids. CDR1 and CDR2 (germline): GTSNPN, SVGIG (reference sequence). The junction had 3 bases not matched to a gene; V was cut back by 0 bases and J by 6 bases. The CDR3 region is CAWSVGLAGADTQYF. The CDR3 region has the DNA TGTGCCTGGAGTGTAGGACTAGCGGGGGCGGATACGCAGTATTTT.

This clone was seen just once. The chain links TRBV5-1 to TRBJ1-4; TRBD1 matches 9 bases. The V segment lost 0 bases and the J segment 10 bases; nucleotides outside the gene matches: 10. The CDR3 covers 16 residues. Germline assignment: CDR1 SGHRS and CDR2 YFSETQ. CDR3 in amino acids: CASSLEFGTGYGKLFF. CDR3 bases: TGCGCCAGCAGCTTGGAATTCGGGACAGGGTACGGAAAACTGTTTTTT.

Here the CDR3 DNA reads TGTGCCAGCAGCCACATTTCAGATACGCAGTATTTT. Protein sequence: CASSHISDTQYF. The V call is TRBV7-9, the J call TRBJ2-3; D is ambiguous. Trimming took off 5 bases at V and 4 bases at J, with 7 bases between the two ends. The CDR3 spans 12 residues. CDR1 is SEHNR and CDR2 is FQNEAQ in the germline V gene (reference sequence).